The TCR beta chain described here comes from a study of blood T cell repertoires in COVID-19. Study summary: Samples taken during acute and convalescent COVID-19 were collected in the United States, Italy and Spain. The analysed material was cDNA or gDNA that came from T cells, B-cell-depleted T cells, or PBMCs.

Per the study methods: The assay estimated nucleated cells by amplifying reference gene primers. Produced via immunoSEQ multiplex PCR; TCRdb's table is partial and in-frame only. From that table come the V and J calls and clone size; the DNA was used to work out D and trimming. The table includes roughly 310,000 clones, around 89% detected once. This receptor was obtained from a woman aged 45-65 years with active or convalescent COVID-19. Sequencing was carried out using peripheral blood.

The CDR3 DNA reads as TGCGCCAGCAGCGCAGGGGGAGGACCCTACAATGAGCAGTTCTTC. This encodes CASSAGGGPYNEQFF. This chain connects TRBV10-2 to TRBJ2-1; tentative D call: TRBD1 (7 bases). The CDR3 runs to 15 residues. Per germline, CDR1 WSHSY and CDR2 SAAADI. Trimming shortened V by 6 bases and J by 2 bases, and 14 bases separated the two germline ends.